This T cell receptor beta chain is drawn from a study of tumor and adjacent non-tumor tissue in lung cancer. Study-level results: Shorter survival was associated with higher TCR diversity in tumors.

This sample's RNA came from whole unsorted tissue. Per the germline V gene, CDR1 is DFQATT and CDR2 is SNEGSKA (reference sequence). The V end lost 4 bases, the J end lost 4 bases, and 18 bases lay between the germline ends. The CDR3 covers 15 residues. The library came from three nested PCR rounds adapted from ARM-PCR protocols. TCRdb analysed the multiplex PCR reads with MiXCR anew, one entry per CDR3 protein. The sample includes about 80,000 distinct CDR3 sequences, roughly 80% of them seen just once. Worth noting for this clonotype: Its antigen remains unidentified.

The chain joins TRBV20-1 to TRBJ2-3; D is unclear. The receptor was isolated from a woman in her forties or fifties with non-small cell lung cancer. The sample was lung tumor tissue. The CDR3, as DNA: TGCAGTGCTACCCCTGAGGCAAATGGACCAGATACGCAGTATTTT. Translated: CSATPEANGPDTQYF.